This T cell receptor beta chain was sequenced during a study of OX40 agonist ivuxolimab in advanced cancers. Turning to the study itself: Patients' therapy was ivuxolimab, an antibody that acts as an agonist of OX40 (CD134). Those enrolled were around 87% male, with a mean age of around 57 years and ages from roughly 20 to 85.

Germline CDR1 reads LNHDA; CDR2 reads SQIVND (reference sequence). There are 14 residues in the CDR3. V dropped 6 bases and J dropped 1; count of bases not matched to a gene: 4. TCRdb's copy holds only in-frame clones and misses some; the assay was immunoSEQ multiplex PCR. The sample has tens of thousands of clones, approximately 88% seen once. The sample here was CD4+ or CD8+ T cells sorted from blood, taken in a trial of the OX40 agonist ivuxolimab. This clonotype originated in an adult with an advanced solid tumor such as melanoma, head and neck, liver or kidney cancer. This chain links TRBV19 with TRBJ2-5; 8 bases are shared with TRBD1. The CDR3 spells CASRSRGPQETQYF. CDR3 DNA sequence: TGTGCCAGTAGATCCAGGGGGCCCCAAGAGACCCAGTACTTC.